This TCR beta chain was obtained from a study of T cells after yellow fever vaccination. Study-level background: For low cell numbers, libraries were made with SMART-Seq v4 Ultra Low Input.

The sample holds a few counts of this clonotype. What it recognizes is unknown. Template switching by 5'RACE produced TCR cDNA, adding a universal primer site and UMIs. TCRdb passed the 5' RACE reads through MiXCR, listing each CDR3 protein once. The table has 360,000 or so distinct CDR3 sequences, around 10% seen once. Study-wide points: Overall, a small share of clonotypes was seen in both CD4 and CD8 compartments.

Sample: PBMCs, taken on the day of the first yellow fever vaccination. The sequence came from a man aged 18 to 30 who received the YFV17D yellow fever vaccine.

The CDR3 sequence: CSARVPGVRETQYF. DNA of the CDR3: TGCAGTGCTAGAGTTCCCGGGGTCCGTGAGACCCAGTACTTC. The rearrangement uses TRBV20-1 and TRBJ2-5; TRBD2 is a possible D gene (5 bases). The CDR3 is 14 amino acids. CDR1 is DFQATT, CDR2 SNEGSKA, per germline (reference sequence). Trimming stripped 1 base from V and 5 bases from J, with 14 bases between.